The T cell receptor beta chain described here comes from a study of chemoradiotherapy in HPV16-positive cancers. Study details: Functional T-cell assays on two HPV16-positive patients' cells defined candidate HPV-specific clones and common TCR motifs. Points from the study as a whole: Only a couple of HPV16-positive patients supplied the functional HPV-specificity definition. Candidate HPV-specific clones and E7-related TCR motifs grew in tumor during treatment.

Regarding this clone: The target antigen is unknown.

Repertoires were sampled repeatedly during chemoradiotherapy. Germline CDR1 reads LGHNA; CDR2 reads YSLEER. The CDR3 contains 16 residues. V lost 4 bases and J lost 3; bases outside the gene matches: 9. Profiled with immunoSEQ multiplex PCR; TCRdb holds only in-frame clones, not every one. Of 40,000 to 65,000 clones in the sample, more than 90% were seen once. This chain connects TRBV4-3 to TRBJ1-2, with TRBD1 matching over 9 bases. The sequence came from a human donor with HPV-associated anogenital cancer. The sample in question was blood, obtained from a patient who underwent chemoradiotherapy. The CDR3 DNA reads as TGCGCCAGCAGCCCGGGAACAGGGGGCTGGGACTATGGCTACACCTTC. Protein sequence: CASSPGTGGWDYGYTF.